Listed here are 27 T cell receptor beta chains from one sample, sequenced in a study of blood T cells in healthy people across ages. Primers used in a second PCR of about 7 to 12 cycles were a sample-barcoded 5' primer and a J-beta primer mix. TCRdb reprocessed the 5' RACE reads via MiXCR and lists one record per CDR3 protein. The sample lists about 730,000 distinct CDR3 sequences; about 42% were seen once. Sequenced sample: blood. These receptors were taken from a woman between 55 and 75 years old in good health.

The chain is built from TRBV6-2 or TRBV6-3 and TRBJ1-6; 8 bases are shared with TRBD1. The V gene end was trimmed by 6 bases and the J gene end by 7 bases; junction bases not matched to a gene: 5. This CDR3 contains 14 residues. The V gene's germline CDR1 is MNHEY and CDR2 SVGEGT. The chain's CDR3 is CASRGGQGNSPLHF. DNA for the CDR3: TGTGCCAGCAGAGGCGGACAGGGAAATTCACCCCTCCACTTT.

The J gene is TRBJ2-6, the V gene TRBV7-2; 11 bases agree with TRBD1. V lost 1 base, J lost 1 base, and 6 bases stayed unmatched. Germline V gives CDR1 SGHTA, CDR2 FQGNSA. The length of the CDR3 is 19 residues. The chain's CDR3 is CASSLDGDRGVSGANVLTF. The CDR3 nucleotides are TGTGCCAGCAGCTTAGACGGGGACAGGGGGGTTTCTGGGGCCAACGTCCTGACTTTC.

The V gene is TRBV21-1, the J gene TRBJ2-6; the table's D call TRBD2 went unverified against the DNA. TRBV21-1 is an annotated pseudogene. The CDR3 length is 20 residues. As DNA, the CDR3 is TGTGCCAGCAGTCAGGGGCCCTCTTGGCTAGCGGGATGTGGGGCCAACGTCCTGACTTTC. Its translation: CASSQGPSWLAGCGANVLTF.

The gene calls are TRBV20-1 and TRBJ2-7, with 11 nucleotides matching TRBD1. V dropped 3 bases and J dropped 4; count of bases not matched to a gene: 8. The CDR3 runs 15 residues. Germline values: CDR1 DFQATT, CDR2 SNEGSKA (reference sequence). Here the CDR3 DNA reads TGCAGTGCTAGGCCCGGGGACAGGGGGGTTTACGAGCAGTACTTC. Amino acid sequence: CSARPGDRGVYEQYF.

The rearrangement links TRBV5-1 to TRBJ2-7; D gene unclear. Looked up from germline, CDR1 is SGHRS and CDR2 is YFSETQ. The germline V and J ends were trimmed by 0 bases and 2 bases, with 12 bases remaining between them. The length of the CDR3 is 15 residues. The CDR3 sequence: CASSLVVSAAYEQYF. The DNA for the CDR3 is TGCGCCAGCAGCTTGGTCGTAAGCGCCGCCTACGAGCAGTACTTC. The full variable domain, with the rest looked up from reference TRBV5-1 and TRBJ2-7, is KAGVTQTPRYLIKTRGQQVTLSCSPISGHRSVSWYQQTPGQGLQFLFEYFSETQRNKGNFPGRFSGRQFSNSRSEMNVSTLELGDSALYLCASSLVVSAAYEQYFGPGTRLTVT.

Notes on this clonotype: It may be a read error: a sequence one base away is much more abundant. The chain carries TRBV12-3 or TRBV12-4 and TRBJ2-1; D unclear. The CDR3 is 12 amino acids. Trimming took 6 bases from V and 10 from J, leaving 13 bases between them. The CDR3 protein is CASSLQTYEQFF. The CDR3 DNA is TGTGCCAGCAGCCTCCAGACCTACGAGCAGTTCTTC.

This clonotype was counted between two and nine times. V and J are TRBV6-6 and TRBJ1-4; the D is unclear. The CDR3 totals 15 residues. CDR1 and CDR2 (germline): MNHNY, SVGAGI (reference sequence). V lost 4 bases and J 7 bases, leaving 16 bases between the germline ends. In nucleotides, the CDR3 is TGTGCCAGCAGTTCCCCGGGGAAGGGAAGTGAAAAACTGTTTTTT. Translating gives CASSSPGKGSEKLFF.

This clonotype has more than one count but fewer than ten. The V and J genes are TRBV20-1 and TRBJ2-3; 10 bases match TRBD2. The CDR3 is made up of 15 amino acids. The V gene's germline CDR1 is DFQATT and CDR2 SNEGSKA (reference sequence). V lost 3 bases to trimming and J lost 4 bases; unmatched junction nucleotides: 7. This CDR3 reads CSARAGTSASDTQYF. The CDR3 DNA follows: TGCAGTGCTAGGGCCGGGACTAGCGCATCAGATACGCAGTATTTT.

The rearrangement uses TRBV18 and TRBJ1-4, with D unresolved. Germline values: CDR1 KGHSH, CDR2 LQKENI. The CDR3 is made up of 17 amino acids. The V and J ends lost 1 base and 0 bases respectively, with 12 bases between them. This CDR3 reads CASSPRLVHATNEKLFF. The CDR3 DNA follows: TGTGCCAGCTCACCACGGCTGGTGCACGCAACTAATGAAAAACTGTTTTTT.

This clonotype occurred a few times. The chain carries TRBV11-2 and TRBJ2-5; 7 nucleotides align to TRBD1. After removal of 0 bases from V and 0 bases from J, the junction contained 7 bases not matched to a gene. The germline CDR1 and CDR2 sequences are SGHAT and FQNNGV. CDR3 length equals 17 residues. The DNA for the CDR3 is TGTGCCAGCAGCTTAGATTACCAACAGGGGAACCAAGAGACCCAGTACTTC. This codes for CASSLDYQQGNQETQYF.

This clonotype was seen only a few times. The J gene is TRBJ2-1, the V gene TRBV29-1, with 16 bases identical to TRBD2. The CDR3 is 18 amino acids. From germline, CDR1 is SQVTM and CDR2 ANQGSEA. V lost 3 bases, J lost 8 bases, and 13 bases stayed unmatched. The CDR3 region is CSVDPGLAGGRGLYEQFF. The CDR3 nucleotides are TGCAGCGTTGACCCGGGACTAGCGGGAGGGCGGGGACTCTATGAGCAGTTCTTC.

The rearrangement joins TRBV5-1 to TRBJ1-1; 10 positions match TRBD1. The CDR3 is made up of 16 amino acids. Germline trimming cut 0 bases from V and 4 bases from J; bases unmatched to any gene: 6. From germline, CDR1 is SGHRS and CDR2 YFSETQ. CDR3 sequence: CASSLGRRTGGTEAFF. The CDR3 DNA is TGCGCCAGCAGCTTGGGGAGAAGGACAGGGGGCACTGAAGCTTTCTTT.

This clonotype turned up a few times. In DNA form, the CDR3 reads TGTGCCATCAGTGATGAGGGTTCTGAGCAGTTCTTC. Its protein is CAISDEGSEQFF. The chain is built from TRBV10-3 and TRBJ2-1; tentative D call: TRBD2 (5 bases). CDR1 and CDR2 (germline): ENHRY, SYGVKD. Between the trimmed V and J ends, which lost 3 bases and 9 bases, there was a span of 9 bases. CDR3 size: 12 residues.

This clonotype has ten or more counts. The chain joins TRBV4-2 to TRBJ2-4; 12 bases fit TRBD2. J was trimmed by 9 bases and V by 1 base; bases with no gene match: 7. In germline, CDR1 is LGHNA, CDR2 YNFKEQ. This CDR3 has 16 residues. In nucleotides, the CDR3 is TGTGCCAGCAGCCAAGGTACTAGCGGGAGGTTAATCATTCAGTACTTC. Its protein product is CASSQGTSGRLIIQYF.

The chain carries TRBV6-5 and TRBJ1-2; 11 positions match TRBD1. The CDR3 contains 15 residues. The trim removed 2 bases at V and 10 bases at J, leaving 9 bases unmatched. Looked up from germline, CDR1 is MNHEY and CDR2 is SVGAGI. Here the CDR3 DNA reads TGTGCCAGCAGTTACGAAGGGACAGGGGGAGAAATCTACACCTTC. This translates into CASSYEGTGGEIYTF.

V gene TRBV4-3 combines with J gene TRBJ2-7; TRBD1 matches 8 bases. V lost 4 bases to trimming and J lost 2 bases; unmatched junction nucleotides: 7. Germline CDR1 reads LGHNA; CDR2 reads YSLEER. The CDR3 is made up of 15 amino acids. The CDR3 coding sequence is TGCGCCAGCAGCCCCGGACAGGGTCCGACCTACGAGCAGTACTTC. Encoded protein: CASSPGQGPTYEQYF.

This clonotype came up a few times. The chain links TRBV3-1 to TRBJ2-3; maybe TRBD1 (5 bases). Germline V gives CDR1 LGHDT, CDR2 YNNKEL (reference sequence). The CDR3 runs 16 residues. V dropped 1 base and J dropped 2 bases, with 13 bases sitting between them. CDR3 loop: CASSQVAGHPTDTQYF. In DNA form, the CDR3 reads TGTGCCAGCAGCCAAGTAGCAGGGCACCCCACAGATACGCAGTATTTT.

This CDR3 reads CASSPTGGADTQYF. CDR3 coding DNA: TGTGCCAGCAGCCCTACAGGGGGCGCAGATACGCAGTATTTT. The rearrangement uses TRBV7-9 and TRBJ2-3; 9 nucleotides agree with TRBD1. V was pared by 5 bases and J by 4 bases, with 4 bases of the junction left unmatched. Looked up from germline, CDR1 is SEHNR and CDR2 is FQNEAQ (reference sequence). The CDR3 loop spans 14 amino acids.

The rearrangement joins TRBV20-1 to TRBJ2-7, with unresolved D. The last part of the DNA fits TRBJ2-5 better; the J call may be wrong. Germline CDR1 DFQATT, CDR2 SNEGSKA (reference sequence). The CDR3 runs to 14 residues. The CDR3 spells CSARDPVTLGTQYF. DNA for the CDR3: TGCAGTGCTAGAGATCCCGTCACCCTAGGGACCCAGTACTTC.

This chain uses TRBV20-1 with TRBJ1-5, with TRBD1 identical over 7 bases. Germline values: CDR1 DFQATT, CDR2 SNEGSKA (reference sequence). The CDR3 has 14 residues. V gave up 2 bases and J gave up 0 bases; unmatched junction bases: 1. The CDR3 reads CSARRTGSNQPQHF. In DNA, the CDR3 is TGCAGTGCTAGAAGGACAGGTAGCAATCAGCCCCAGCATTTT.

This clonotype was seen a few times. Relative to the germline gene, one junction end is altered; a read error may explain this. The genes are TRBV7-7 and TRBJ2-5, with 12 bases fitting TRBD2. Looked up from germline, CDR1 is SSHAT and CDR2 is FNYEAQ (reference sequence). The CDR3 totals 15 residues. The CDR3 bases are TGTGCTAGCAGCCCCGGGACTAGCGGGTACAATGAGCAGTACTTC. This translates into CASSPGTSGYNEQYF.

This clonotype showed up just a few times. The chain joins TRBV24-1 to TRBJ2-3; 9 nucleotides match TRBD1. The V segment lost 5 bases and the J segment 5 bases; nucleotides outside the gene matches: 13. The CDR3 sequence is 17 residues long. Germline V lookup: CDR1 KGHDR, CDR2 SFDVKD. The CDR3 loop reads CATSGTPAGTGIDTQYF. CDR3 coding DNA: TGTGCCACCAGTGGTACCCCCGCCGGGACAGGGATAGATACGCAGTATTTT.

The chain has TRBV6-1 and TRBJ2-7, with TRBD1 matching 10 bases. The CDR3 loop spans 18 amino acids. Germline loops: CDR1 MNHNS, CDR2 SASEGT. The trim removed 6 bases at V and 4 bases at J, leaving 18 bases unmatched. The CDR3, as DNA: TGTGCCAGCAGCCCACCCGGGACAGGGGCCCCATCGGTGTACGAGCAGTACTTC. Translation: CASSPPGTGAPSVYEQYF.

J is TRBJ1-5 and V is TRBV3-1; TRBD1 matches 9 bases. The CDR3 has 16 residues. Trimming cost V 4 bases and J 7 bases; bases outside gene matches: 11. The germline V gene has CDR1 LGHDT and CDR2 YNNKEL (reference sequence). The CDR3 region is CASSPPRDRVYQPQHF. CDR3 nucleotide sequence: TGTGCCAGCAGCCCACCCCGGGACAGGGTCTACCAGCCCCAGCATTTT.

J is TRBJ2-5 and V is TRBV7-2, with D possibly being TRBD1 (7 bases). The CDR3 has 15 residues. V was shortened by 11 bases and J by 5 bases, with 24 bases between the two germline ends. Germline V gene data show CDR1 as SGHTA and CDR2 as FQGNSA. DNA of the CDR3: TGTGCCGGCACGACACAGCCTGCAGGGGGGGAGACCCAGTACTTC. Its translation is CAGTTQPAGGETQYF.

In the case of this clonotype: It may be a read error: a sequence one base away is much more abundant. This sequence joins TRBV10-3 and TRBJ2-7; maybe TRBD1 (6 bases). This CDR3 is built from 15 residues. From germline, CDR1 is ENHRY and CDR2 SYGVKD. V shed 4 bases and J shed 2 bases, with 15 bases lying between them. CDR3 bases: TGTGCCATCAGTGTGGGGGCCGCTCCTACCTACGAGCAGTACTTC. It yields the protein CAISVGAAPTYEQYF.

This clonotype was observed a handful of times. V is TRBV18 and J is TRBJ2-7; the D call may be TRBD1 or TRBD2 (5 bases each). V was shortened by 4 bases and J by 4 bases, with 14 bases between the two germline ends. Germline CDR1 reads KGHSH; CDR2 reads LQKENI. The length of the CDR3 is 14 residues. Here the CDR3 DNA reads TGTGCCAGCTCACGGGACGGCGGTTGGTACGAGCAGTACTTC. This codes for CASSRDGGWYEQYF.